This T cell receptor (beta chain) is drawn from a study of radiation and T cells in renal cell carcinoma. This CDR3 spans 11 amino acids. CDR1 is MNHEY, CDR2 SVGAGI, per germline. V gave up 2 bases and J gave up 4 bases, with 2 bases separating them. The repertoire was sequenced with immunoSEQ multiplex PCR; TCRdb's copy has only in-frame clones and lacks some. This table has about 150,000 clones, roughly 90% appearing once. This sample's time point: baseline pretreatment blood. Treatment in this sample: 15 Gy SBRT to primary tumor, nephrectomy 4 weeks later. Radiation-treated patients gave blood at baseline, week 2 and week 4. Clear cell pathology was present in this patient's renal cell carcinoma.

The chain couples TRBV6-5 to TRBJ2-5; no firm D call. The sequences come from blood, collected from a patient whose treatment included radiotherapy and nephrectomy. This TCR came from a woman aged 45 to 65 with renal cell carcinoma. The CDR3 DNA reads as TGTGCCAGCAGTTACGGAGAGACCCAGTACTTC. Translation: CASSYGETQYF.